These 22 T cell receptor beta chains were sequenced from one sample in a study of T cell responses to AZD1222 COVID-19 vaccine. TCRdb keeps only in-frame clones here, not all; method: immunoSEQ multiplex PCR. The sample includes roughly 160,000 clones, approximately 92% seen only once; the top ten take 1.6%. The sample was peripheral blood, taken on day 0 of AZD1222 vaccination. The receptors derive from an adult in good health.

The rearrangement links TRBV23-1 to TRBJ2-1, with 12 bases lining up with TRBD1. TRBV23-1 is classed as an ORF, of uncertain function. The CDR3 loop spans 17 amino acids. Trimming cost V 0 bases and J 7 bases; bases outside gene matches: 7. CDR3 coding DNA: TGCGCCAGCAGTCAATCGGCGGGACAGGGGGCGCGGAATGAGCAGTTCTTC. This gives the protein CASSQSAGQGARNEQFF.

The gene calls are TRBV19 and TRBJ1-4, with unresolved D. The V gene lost 3 bases and the J gene lost 2 bases, with 19 bases spanning the gap. The CDR3 spans 18 residues. Germline V CDR1 and CDR2: LNHDA, SQIVND (reference sequence). As DNA, the CDR3 is TGTGCCAGTAGTATTGGGTCATCGGGAACGATTACTAATGAAAAACTGTTTTTT. The encoded protein is CASSIGSSGTITNEKLFF.

The chain joins TRBV7-9 to TRBJ2-3, with 11 bases fitting TRBD2. J gave up 5 bases and V 4 bases, and 8 bases lay outside the gene matches. The CDR3 consists of 16 residues. CDR1 and CDR2 (germline): SEHNR, FQNEAQ (reference sequence). Written as DNA, the CDR3 is TGTGCCAGCAGCTCGGTTAGCGGGGGGGTCGGAGATACGCAGTATTTT. The encoded protein is CASSSVSGGVGDTQYF.

The chain combines TRBV5-1 with TRBJ2-2; 8 bases fit TRBD1. CDR3 length: 15 amino acids. Germline CDR1 and CDR2: SGHRS and YFSETQ. V lost 5 bases to trimming and J lost 4 bases; unmatched junction nucleotides: 7. CDR3 residues: CASSPRTGFTGELFF. CDR3 nucleotides: TGCGCCAGCAGTCCTAGGACAGGGTTCACCGGGGAGCTGTTTTTT.

The chain couples TRBV6-5 to TRBJ2-2; 9 positions match TRBD1. The CDR3 spans 14 residues. Per the germline V gene, CDR1 is MNHEY and CDR2 is SVGAGI. The trim removed 6 bases at V and 7 bases at J, leaving 6 bases unmatched. The CDR3 DNA reads TGTGCCAGCAGATTGACAGGGGGGATCGGGGAGCTGTTTTTT. Translation gives CASRLTGGIGELFF.

The chain employs TRBV5-1 and TRBJ2-5; 7 nucleotides align to TRBD1. Germline loops: CDR1 SGHRS, CDR2 YFSETQ. V lost 4 bases, J lost 2 bases, and 5 bases stayed unmatched. CDR3 length: 14 residues. CDR3 coding DNA: TGCGCCAGCAGCACCGGGGACAGACAAGAGACCCAGTACTTC. It translates to CASSTGDRQETQYF.

The chain carries TRBV27 and TRBJ2-7; TRBD1 agrees at 8 bases. The CDR3 is 14 residues long. Germline-derived CDR1 and CDR2 are MNHEY and SMNVEV (reference sequence). V trimming: 6 bases; J trimming: 0 bases; junction bases outside the gene matches: 4. CDR3 loop: CASSRTGLSYEQYF. CDR3 sequence (DNA): TGTGCCAGCAGCCGGACAGGGCTCTCCTACGAGCAGTACTTC.

This chain links TRBV7-3 with TRBJ2-1; 11 nucleotides match TRBD2. Unmatched junction bases numbered 8, after V lost 4 bases and J lost 6 bases. Per the germline V gene, CDR1 is SGHTA and CDR2 is FQGTGA. The CDR3 runs 16 residues. The CDR3 coding sequence is TGTGCCAGCAGCTCCGTCTTAGCGGGGGGGCCCAATGAGCAGTTCTTC. Protein sequence: CASSSVLAGGPNEQFF.

The rearrangement links TRBV14 to TRBJ2-1; 9 bases match TRBD1. Germline CDR1 reads SGHDN; CDR2 reads FVKESK. V trimming: 4 bases; J trimming: 13 bases; junction bases outside the gene matches: 5. The CDR3 totals 12 residues. The CDR3 DNA is TGTGCCAGCAGCCGGGACAGGGTCCCCCAGTTCTTC. Translated, it gives CASSRDRVPQFF.

As to this clone: The same CDR3 arises from other DNA sequences in this sample as well. The J gene is TRBJ2-6, the V gene TRBV27; D not resolved. V lost 5 bases to trimming and J lost 0 bases, with 5 bases between them. Germline values: CDR1 MNHEY, CDR2 SMNVEV (reference sequence). The CDR3 is 14 amino acids. This CDR3 reads CASSRSSGANVLTF. The CDR3 bases are TGTGCCAGCAGTCGGAGCTCTGGGGCCAACGTCCTGACTTTC.

CDR3 sequence (DNA): TGTGCCAGCAGTTACGAGGCGGGGTCCGTGGATGAGCAGTTCTTC. This encodes CASSYEAGSVDEQFF. The V call is TRBV6-5, the J call TRBJ2-1, with a weak D call TRBD2 (6 bases). V gave up 2 bases and J gave up 8 bases, with 16 bases separating them. The CDR3 is made up of 15 amino acids. Looked up from germline, CDR1 is MNHEY and CDR2 is SVGAGI.

The rearrangement joins TRBV27 to TRBJ2-7; D remains unclear. Trimming took off 8 bases at V and 4 bases at J, with 9 bases between the two ends. CDR1 is MNHEY and CDR2 is SMNVEV in the germline V gene (reference sequence). The CDR3 loop spans 11 amino acids. The CDR3 sequence is CASSNKYEQYF. DNA for the CDR3: TGTGCCAGCTCTAACAAATACGAGCAGTACTTC.

V usage is TRBV6-5 and J usage is TRBJ2-1, with D uncertain. The V gene lost 2 bases and the J gene lost 2 bases, with 7 bases spanning the gap. The CDR3 covers 14 residues. Germline loops: CDR1 MNHEY, CDR2 SVGAGI. The DNA of the CDR3 is TGTGCCAGCAGTTACACGGCGGCCTACAATGAGCAGTTCTTC. It codes for CASSYTAAYNEQFF.

The genes are TRBV2 and TRBJ2-6; possibly TRBD2 for D (5 bases). V was trimmed by 9 bases and J by 0 bases, leaving 12 bases between them. This CDR3 contains 15 residues. From germline, CDR1 is SNHLY and CDR2 FYNNEI. The chain's CDR3 is CARADGLSGANVLTF. CDR3 sequence (DNA): TGTGCCAGAGCGGACGGACTCTCTGGGGCCAACGTCCTGACTTTC. Full variable domain (rest looked up from reference TRBV2 and TRBJ2-6): EPEVTQTPSHQVTQMGQEVILRCVPISNHLYFYWYRQILGQKVEFLVSFYNNEISEKSEIFDDQFSVERPDGSNFTLKIRSTKLEDSAMYFCARADGLSGANVLTFGAGSRLTVL.

V gene TRBV5-1 combines with J gene TRBJ2-7, with D perhaps given as TRBD1 or TRBD2 (6 bases each). The germline V and J ends were trimmed by 0 bases and 5 bases, with 9 bases remaining between them. CDR1 is SGHRS and CDR2 is YFSETQ in the germline V gene. The CDR3 spans 13 residues. CDR3 residues: CASSLAGADEQYF. As DNA, the CDR3 is TGCGCCAGCAGCTTGGCGGGGGCCGACGAGCAGTACTTC. Full variable domain (remainder filled in from reference TRBV5-1 and TRBJ2-7): KAGVTQTPRYLIKTRGQQVTLSCSPISGHRSVSWYQQTPGQGLQFLFEYFSETQRNKGNFPGRFSGRQFSNSRSEMNVSTLELGDSALYLCASSLAGADEQYFGPGTRLTVT.

The V call is TRBV30, the J call TRBJ2-1; the D gene is possibly TRBD2 (6 bases). The CDR3 is made up of 16 amino acids. V was shortened by 2 bases and J by 4 bases, with 18 bases between the two germline ends. The germline gives CDR1 GTSNPN, CDR2 SVGIG (reference sequence). CDR3 loop: CAWSIQNSGEYNEQFF. The DNA of the CDR3 is TGTGCCTGGAGTATACAGAATAGCGGAGAATACAATGAGCAGTTCTTC. Together with reference TRBV30 and TRBJ2-1, the CDR3 gives the full variable domain: SQTIHQWPATLVQPVGSPLSLECTVEGTSNPNLYWYRQAAGRGLQLLFYSVGIGQISSEVPQNLSASRPQDRQFILSSKKLLLSDSGFYLCAWSIQNSGEYNEQFFGPGTRLTVL.

The rearrangement links TRBV30 to TRBJ2-7; no clear D. CDR1 and CDR2 from the germline V gene are GTSNPN and SVGIG (reference sequence). There are 12 residues in the CDR3. Trimming cost V 2 bases and J 12 bases, with 17 bases left between them. This CDR3 is CAWSNSFGRRYF. The CDR3 bases are TGTGCCTGGAGTAATTCGTTTGGCCGCCGGTACTTC. Using reference TRBV30 and TRBJ2-7 for the parts outside the CDR3, the full variable domain is SQTIHQWPATLVQPVGSPLSLECTVEGTSNPNLYWYRQAAGRGLQLLFYSVGIGQISSEVPQNLSASRPQDRQFILSSKKLLLSDSGFYLCAWSNSFGRRYFGPGTRLTVT.

V is TRBV19 and J is TRBJ1-1; 8 bases line up with TRBD1. In germline, CDR1 is LNHDA, CDR2 SQIVND (reference sequence). Germline trimming cut 5 bases from V and 4 bases from J; bases unmatched to any gene: 6. This CDR3 spans 14 amino acids. The CDR3 region has the DNA TGTGCCAGTAGTTATCAGGGGGCGCGCACTGAAGCTTTCTTT. This sequence encodes CASSYQGARTEAFF.

The chain combines TRBV7-9 with TRBJ2-5; D gene uncertain. This CDR3 region has 13 residues. Per germline, CDR1 SEHNR and CDR2 FQNEAQ (reference sequence). V lost 0 bases to trimming and J lost 4 bases, with 6 bases between them. CDR3 in DNA: TGTGCCAGCAGCTTAGCAGCCGGAGAGACCCAGTACTTC. It translates to CASSLAAGETQYF.

CDR3 residues: CASSLEAGGTDTQYF. Written as DNA, the CDR3 is TGTGCCAGCAGCTTAGAAGCGGGAGGGACAGATACGCAGTATTTT. The rearrangement links TRBV7-9 to TRBJ2-3; 10 nucleotides align to TRBD2. CDR1 is SEHNR and CDR2 is FQNEAQ in the germline V gene (reference sequence). This CDR3 spans 15 amino acids. The V segment lost 1 base and the J segment 3 bases; nucleotides outside the gene matches: 1.

The chain's CDR3 is CASSRAGGPNYGYTF. CDR3 coding DNA: TGTGCCAGCAGCCGGGCAGGGGGCCCTAACTATGGCTACACCTTC. This chain connects TRBV6-6 to TRBJ1-2; TRBD1 matches at 8 bases. V trimming: 6 bases; J trimming: 0 bases; junction bases outside the gene matches: 6. CDR1 is MNHNY and CDR2 is SVGAGI in the germline V gene (reference sequence). The CDR3 length is 15 residues.

The V and J genes are TRBV6-6 and TRBJ2-2; unclear D gene. Trimming removed 7 bases from V and 6 bases from J, with 12 bases in between. CDR1 and CDR2 (germline): MNHNY, SVGAGI (reference sequence). The CDR3 runs 13 residues. The CDR3 bases are TGTGCCAGCACCTTGTTGGTTCCCGGGGAGCTGTTTTTT. Its translation is CASTLLVPGELFF.